This TCR beta chain came from a study of graft-versus-host responses after intestinal transplantation. Study summary: Each recipient received a multivisceral, liver-intestinal, or isolated intestinal graft. For around 3 years after anti-thymocyte globulin induction, all recipients took tacrolimus and steroids.

TCRdb's copy holds only in-frame clones and misses some; the assay was immunoSEQ multiplex PCR. The sample has 150,000 or so clones, around nine tenths seen once; the top ten hold 0.19%. Study-wide findings and caveats: Early post-transplant falls in HvG clones accompanied the peak levels of circulating GvH clones. GvH clones turned up in recipient marrow; some had shown up first in ileum or blood.

A remark on this clone: Its antigen is not known.

The V end lost 2 bases, the J end lost 3 bases, and 10 bases lay between the germline ends. Germline CDR1 is KGHSH and CDR2 is LQKENI. The CDR3 contains 14 residues. The rearrangement links TRBV18 to TRBJ2-5; D not certain. The receptor comes from a human donor who received an intestinal transplant. Sequenced here: unstimulated CD4+ T cells sorted from spleen or lymph node cells, sampled before intestinal transplant. CDR3 in DNA: TGTGCCAGCTCACCAATTGTGGCAGAAGAGACCCAGTACTTC. Protein sequence: CASSPIVAEETQYF.